Listed below are T cell receptor beta chains from one sample, sequenced in a study of Ad26.COV2.S vaccination and SARS-CoV-2 variants. Sequenced by immunoSEQ multiplex PCR; TCRdb stores in-frame clones only, minus some. The data contain 300,000 to 350,000 clones, roughly 90% of them seen just once; the ten biggest clones take up 6.4%. Specimen: peripheral blood, collected in a trial of Ad26.COV2.S vaccine versus placebo. Source of these receptors: a person aged 18 to 65 who received the Ad26.COV2.S COVID-19 vaccine or a placebo. Both conserved end residues are trimmed from each CDR3. The size field is filled for only some rows; it gives once, few, many or a size class.

CDR3aa	v_gene	abundance	j_gene
ASSPQTYEQY	TRBV18	.	TRBJ2-7
ASSGAGTQVVDEQF	TRBV9	.	TRBJ2-1
ASSSSGGAAF	TRBV5-1	.	TRBJ1-1
ASSRLAASSYEQY	TRBV4-2	.	TRBJ2-7
ASSFSQTGFSGNTIY	TRBV13	.	TRBJ1-3
ASSIPSGDRGRYEQY	TRBV19	.	TRBJ2-7
ASSERLYNSPLH	TRBV28	few	TRBJ1-6
ASSPGSGANVLT	TRBV6-5	.	TRBJ2-6
ASSERARQGRYGYT	TRBV6-1	.	TRBJ1-2
ASSQRDRENEQF	TRBV3-1/TRBV3-2	.	TRBJ2-1
ASSGGVREKLF	TRBV4-1	once	TRBJ1-4
ASSLGRSEETQY	TRBV7-3	.	TRBJ2-5
ASSGPGAQETQY	TRBV7-9	once	TRBJ2-5
ASGPSPGRQETQY	TRBV12-5	.	TRBJ2-5
ASSQRTGQAVDGYT	TRBV23-1	.	TRBJ1-2
ASSVHSEGSSYNEQF	TRBV9	.	TRBJ2-1
ASSVASYNEQF	TRBV5-1	.	TRBJ2-1
ASSLTSGHGYT	TRBV28	.	TRBJ1-2
AWSVDVSPLH	TRBV30	.	TRBJ1-6
ASSPSMSNYGYT	TRBV18	.	TRBJ1-2
ASSLEGVQY	TRBV4-2	.	TRBJ2-4
ASSERFVGVSLMLRSNEQF	TRBV2	.	TRBJ2-1
ASRYTGRPYEQY	TRBV27	.	TRBJ2-7
ASRAGRWETQY	TRBV6-5	.	TRBJ2-5